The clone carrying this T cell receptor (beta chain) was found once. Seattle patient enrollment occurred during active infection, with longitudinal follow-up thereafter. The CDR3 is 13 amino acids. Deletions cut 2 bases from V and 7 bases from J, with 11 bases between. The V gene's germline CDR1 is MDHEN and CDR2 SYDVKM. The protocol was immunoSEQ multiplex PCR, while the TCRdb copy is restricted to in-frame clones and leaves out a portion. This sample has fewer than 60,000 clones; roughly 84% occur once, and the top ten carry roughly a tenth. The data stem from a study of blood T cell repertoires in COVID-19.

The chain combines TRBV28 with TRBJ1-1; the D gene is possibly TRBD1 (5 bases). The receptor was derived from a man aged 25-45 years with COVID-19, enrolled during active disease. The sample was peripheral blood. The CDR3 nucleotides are TGTGCCAGCAGTTTAAGGGGTGGCTATGAAGCTTTCTTT. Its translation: CASSLRGGYEAFF.